In this sample, the clone carrying this T cell receptor (beta chain) turned up a few times. The record originates from a study of tumor-infiltrating lymphocytes in glioblastoma multiforme. TCRB libraries came from RNA via three nested multiplex PCR rounds. TCRdb fed the multiplex PCR reads into MiXCR, producing one record per CDR3 protein. The sample has approximately 20,000 distinct CDR3 sequences, approximately 70% seen once. Germline-derived CDR1 and CDR2 are SGHAT and FQNNGV. CDR3 length: 12 residues. V was shortened by 3 bases and J by 4 bases, with 7 bases between the two germline ends. Sequencing was performed on peripheral blood. The clonotype comes from a male donor with glioblastoma. V usage is TRBV11-2 and J usage is TRBJ2-7; possible D gene TRBD2, 6 bases. The CDR3 bases are TGTGCCAGCAGCTTGGCGGGATACGAGCAGTACTTC. This sequence encodes CASSLAGYEQYF.